This T cell receptor (beta chain) was recovered during a study of molecular identifiers for immune sequencing clone quantification. Sorting selected naive CD8 T cells with a CD8+CD4-CCR7+CD45RA+ phenotype. The CDR3 consists of 15 residues. In its sample, this clonotype was seen once. Its antigen is still unknown. A much bigger clone sits one base away, suggesting this may be a read error. General study results and limits: Naive cells had under 1% of molecules in clones above 20 RNA copies, effectors over 99%.

TCRdb re-analysed the PCR reads in MiXCR, keeping a single row per CDR3 protein. The sample has 250,000 to 400,000 distinct CDR3 sequences; 20% to 25% are singletons. This clonotype was sampled from a human donor in good health. Some libraries in this study had Jurkat cell RNA spiked in. The genes are TRBV12-3 or TRBV12-4 and TRBJ2-7, with D perhaps given as TRBD1 or TRBD2 (6 bases each). Source material: naive CD8+ T cells from blood, with Jurkat cell RNA spiked in. Specified subset: FACS-sorted CD8+CD4-CCR7+CD45RA+ naive T cells. The CDR3 is CASSLAGGRTYEQCF. The CDR3 DNA sequence: TGTGCCAGCAGTTTAGCGGGGGGCCGGACTTACGAGCAGTGCTTC.